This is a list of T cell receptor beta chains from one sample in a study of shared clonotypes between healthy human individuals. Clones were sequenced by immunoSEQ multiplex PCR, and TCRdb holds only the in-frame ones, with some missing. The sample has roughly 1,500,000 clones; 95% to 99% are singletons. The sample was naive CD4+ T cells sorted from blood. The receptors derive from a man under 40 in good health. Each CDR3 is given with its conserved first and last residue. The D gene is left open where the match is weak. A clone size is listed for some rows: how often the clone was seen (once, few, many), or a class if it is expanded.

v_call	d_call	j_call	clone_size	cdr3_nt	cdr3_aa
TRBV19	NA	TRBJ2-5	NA	TGTGCCAGTAGTCCGTACAGGGAACAAGAGACCCAGTACTTC	CASSPYREQETQYF
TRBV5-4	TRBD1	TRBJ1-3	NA	TGTGCCAGCAGCCGGGACAGGGCTGGAAACACCATATATTTT	CASSRDRAGNTIYF
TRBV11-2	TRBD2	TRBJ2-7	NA	TGTGCCAGCAGCTTATGGCTAGCGGGAGTAGGCGAGCAGTACTTC	CASSLWLAGVGEQYF
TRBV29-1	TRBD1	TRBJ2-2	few	TGCAGCGTGGAGGGACAGGAGGTCGCCGGGGAGCTGTTTTTT	CSVEGQEVAGELFF
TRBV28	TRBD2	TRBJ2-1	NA	TGTGCCAGCAGCCCCTCTAGCGGGAGGGCCGGTACAAATGAGCAGTTCTTC	CASSPSSGRAGTNEQFF
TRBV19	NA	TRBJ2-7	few	TGTGCCAGTAGTAGTCCGGGTCGGTACGAGCAGTACTTC	CASSSPGRYEQYF
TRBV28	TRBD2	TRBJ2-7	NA	TGTGCCAGCAGTGCCCTCCTAGCGGGAGGGCTCTACGAGCAGTACTTC	CASSALLAGGLYEQYF
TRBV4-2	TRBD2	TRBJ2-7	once	TGTGCCAGCAGCCAAGTCTGGGCGGGAGGGCTTGAGAACGAGCAGTACTTC	CASSQVWAGGLENEQYF
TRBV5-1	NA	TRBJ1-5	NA	TGCGCCAGCAGCTTGGAGGGCTATAGCAATCAGCCCCAGCATTTT	CASSLEGYSNQPQHF
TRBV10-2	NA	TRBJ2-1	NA	TGCGCCAGCAGTGATTTGGGAGGAAGGGGAGTATCCTACAATGAGCAGTTCTTC	CASSDLGGRGVSYNEQFF
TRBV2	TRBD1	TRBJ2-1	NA	TGTGCCAGCAGTCCCCGACAGGGGTATAGGAATGAGCAGTTCTTC	CASSPRQGYRNEQFF
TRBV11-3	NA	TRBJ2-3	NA	TGTGCCAGCAGCTTAGCACCTAGTGTTACAGATACGCAGTATTTT	CASSLAPSVTDTQYF
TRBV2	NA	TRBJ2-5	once	TGTGCCAGCAGTGCCAGGGTGGAGACCCAGTACTTC	CASSARVETQYF
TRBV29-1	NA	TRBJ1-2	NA	TGCAGCGTTGGGGGGGAGTATGGCTACACCTTC	CSVGGEYGYTF
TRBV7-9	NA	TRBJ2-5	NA	TGTGCCAGCAGCTTAGGGATAGGCGGGATCGCCCAAGAGACCCAGTACTTC	CASSLGIGGIAQETQYF
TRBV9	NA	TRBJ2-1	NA	TGTGCCAGCAGCGTAGTACCCTGGACAGACACTCTCAAAGTATACAATGAGCAGTTCTTC	CASSVVPWTDTLKVYNEQFF
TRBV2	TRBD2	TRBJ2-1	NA	TGTGCCAGCAGTAGTATAGCGGGAGATGGGAGCAATGAGCAGTTCTTC	CASSSIAGDGSNEQFF
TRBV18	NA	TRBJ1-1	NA	TGTGCCAGCTCAGTCTCGCCGAACACTGAAGCTTTCTTT	CASSVSPNTEAFF
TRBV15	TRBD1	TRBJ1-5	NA	TGTGCCACCAGCAGAGATCACAGGGGGTTTCAGCCCCAGCATTTT	CATSRDHRGFQPQHF
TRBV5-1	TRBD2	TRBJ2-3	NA	TGCGCCAGCCGAAATAGCGGGAGGGCCCCAGATACGCAGTATTTT	CASRNSGRAPDTQYF
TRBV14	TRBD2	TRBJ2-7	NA	TGTGCTAGCAGCCAAGCGGGGGGCTACGAGCAGTACTTC	CASSQAGGYEQYF
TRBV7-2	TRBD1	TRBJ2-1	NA	TGTGCCAGCAGCTGGGACAGGGACCTTTACAATGAGCAGTTCTTC	CASSWDRDLYNEQFF
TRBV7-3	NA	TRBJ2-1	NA	TGTGCCAGCAGCGCGACTAGGTCGGGCAATGAGCAGTTCTTC	CASSATRSGNEQFF
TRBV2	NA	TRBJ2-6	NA	TGTGCCAGCAGCGTCGGTTTCCTTTTTTCGCGGGAACCTGGGGCCAACGTCCTGACTTTC	CASSVGFLFSREPGANVLTF
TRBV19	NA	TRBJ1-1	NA	TGTGCCAGTATGAGGGAGACTGAAGCTTTCTTT	CASMRETEAFF
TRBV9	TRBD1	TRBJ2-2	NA	TGTGCCAGCAGCGTAGTCACAGGGGCCGGGGAGCTGTTTTTT	CASSVVTGAGELFF
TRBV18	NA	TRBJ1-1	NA	TGTGCCAGCTCACCTTCTAACAGGGAAGCTGAAGCTTTCTTT	CASSPSNREAEAFF
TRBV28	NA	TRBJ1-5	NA	TGTGCCAGCAGTTCCCTCCACGGCAATCAGCCCCAGCATTTT	CASSSLHGNQPQHF
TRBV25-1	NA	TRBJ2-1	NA	TGTGCCAGCGGCCCCCGGAGTATCTATGAGCAGTTCTTC	CASGPRSIYEQFF
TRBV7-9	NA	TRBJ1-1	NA	TGTGCCAGCAGCTTGTGGGCTGAAGCTTTCTTT	CASSLWAEAFF
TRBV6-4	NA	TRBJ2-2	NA	TGTGCCAGCAGTTACCAGGGAACCACCGGGGAGCTGTTTTTT	CASSYQGTTGELFF
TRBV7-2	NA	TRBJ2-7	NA	TGTGCCAGCAGTCTGGTCCTCCGGGGCTACGAGCAGTACTTC	CASSLVLRGYEQYF